The 4 T cell receptor beta chains in this list originate from one sample, sequenced in a study of CD8 T cells in ankylosing spondylitis. TCRdb re-called the 5' RACE reads with MiXCR, one entry per CDR3 protein. The repertoire has some 140,000 distinct CDR3 sequences, about 8% of them found once; the top ten carry about 7.1%. The sequenced sample was synovial fluid, either unsorted or a sorted T cell fraction (not recorded which). The receptors stem from a male donor with ankylosing spondylitis.

This clonotype was counted many times. The V gene is TRBV20-1, the J gene TRBJ1-4; 8 nucleotides agree with TRBD1. Germline CDR1 DFQATT, CDR2 SNEGSKA (reference sequence). With 4 bases clipped from V and 8 bases from J, the junction kept 9 bases outside the gene matches. CDR3 size: 14 residues. CDR3 sequence (DNA): TGCAGTGCTACTGTGAGGACAGGGAAGGAAAAACTGTTTTTT. Encoded protein: CSATVRTGKEKLFF.

In this sample, this clonotype turned up many times. The chain combines TRBV12-3 or TRBV12-4 with TRBJ1-5; perhaps TRBD1 as D (5 bases). V lost 2 bases and J lost 1, with 6 bases in between. This CDR3 region has 14 residues. The CDR3 here is CASSLPGSNQPQHF. In DNA form, the CDR3 reads TGTGCCAGCAGTTTACCAGGGAGCAATCAGCCCCAGCATTTT.

This sequence joins TRBV15 and TRBJ2-2; D remains ambiguous. CDR1 and CDR2 (germline): LNHNV, YYDKDF (reference sequence). V was shortened by 4 bases and J by 4 bases, with 7 bases between the two germline ends. This CDR3 is built from 13 residues. CDR3 protein: CATSKWGTGELFF. The CDR3 nucleotides read TGTGCCACCAGCAAGTGGGGCACCGGGGAGCTGTTTTTT.

J is TRBJ2-5 and V is TRBV11-1; D is ambiguous. Trimming cost V 0 bases and J 7 bases, with 15 bases left between them. This CDR3 contains 15 residues. From germline, CDR1 is SGHAT and CDR2 FQDESV (reference sequence). CDR3 in DNA: TGTGCCAGCAGCTTAGCCGCAGTATGGGATGGGACCCAGTACTTC. Protein sequence: CASSLAAVWDGTQYF.